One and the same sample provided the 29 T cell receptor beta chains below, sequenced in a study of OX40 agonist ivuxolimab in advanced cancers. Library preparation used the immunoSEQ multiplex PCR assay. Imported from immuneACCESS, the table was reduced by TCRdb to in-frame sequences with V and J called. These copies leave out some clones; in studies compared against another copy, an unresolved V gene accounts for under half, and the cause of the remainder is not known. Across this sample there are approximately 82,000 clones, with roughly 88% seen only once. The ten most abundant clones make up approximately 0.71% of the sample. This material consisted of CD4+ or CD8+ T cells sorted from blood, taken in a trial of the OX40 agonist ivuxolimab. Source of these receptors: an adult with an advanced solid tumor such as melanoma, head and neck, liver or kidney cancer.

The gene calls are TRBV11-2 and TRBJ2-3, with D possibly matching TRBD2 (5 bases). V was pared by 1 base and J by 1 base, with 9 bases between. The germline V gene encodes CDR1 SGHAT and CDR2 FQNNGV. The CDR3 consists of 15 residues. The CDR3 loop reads CASSLGELRTDTQYF. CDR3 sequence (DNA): TGTGCCAGCAGCTTAGGGGAGCTTCGCACAGATACGCAGTATTTT.

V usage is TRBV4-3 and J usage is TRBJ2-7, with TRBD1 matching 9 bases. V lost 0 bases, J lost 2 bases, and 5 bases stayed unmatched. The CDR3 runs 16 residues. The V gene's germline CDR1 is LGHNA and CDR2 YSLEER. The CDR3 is CASSQEFGDRAYEQYF. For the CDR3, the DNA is TGCGCCAGCAGCCAAGAATTCGGGGACAGGGCCTACGAGCAGTACTTC.

The CDR3 reads CASSQRGEPTGELFF. DNA for the CDR3: TGCGCCAGCAGCCAAAGGGGGGAGCCCACCGGGGAGCTGTTTTTT. V is TRBV5-1 and J is TRBJ2-2; D may match TRBD1 or TRBD2 (6 bases each). V lost 4 bases to trimming and J lost 4 bases, with 14 bases between them. This CDR3 region has 15 residues. Germline lookup yields CDR1 SGHRS and CDR2 YFSETQ.

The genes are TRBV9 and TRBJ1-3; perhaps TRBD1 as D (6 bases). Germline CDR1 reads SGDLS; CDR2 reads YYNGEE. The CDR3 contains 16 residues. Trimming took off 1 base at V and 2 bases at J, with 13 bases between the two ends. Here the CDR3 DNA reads TGTGCCAGCAGCGTACGGGGGGCGACTCCTGGAAACACCATATATTTT. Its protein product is CASSVRGATPGNTIYF.

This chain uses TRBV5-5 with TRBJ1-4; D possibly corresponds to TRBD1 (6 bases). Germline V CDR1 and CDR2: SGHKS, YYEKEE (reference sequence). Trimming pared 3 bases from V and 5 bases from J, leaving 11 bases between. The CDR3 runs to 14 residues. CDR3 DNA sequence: TGTGCCAGCAGCTCGGGGGCGGTCAATGAAAAACTGTTTTTT. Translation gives CASSSGAVNEKLFF.

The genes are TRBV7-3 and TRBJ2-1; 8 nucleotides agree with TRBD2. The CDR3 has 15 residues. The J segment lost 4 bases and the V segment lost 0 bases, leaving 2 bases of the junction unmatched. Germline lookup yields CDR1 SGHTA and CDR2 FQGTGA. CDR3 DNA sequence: TGTGCCAGCAGCTTAACACTAGCGGAATACAATGAGCAGTTCTTC. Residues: CASSLTLAEYNEQFF. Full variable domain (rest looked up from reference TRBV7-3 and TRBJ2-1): GAGVSQTPSNKVTEKGKYVELRCDPISGHTALYWYRQSLGQGPEFLIYFQGTGAADDSGLPNDRFFAVRPEGSVSTLKIQRTERGDSAVYLCASSLTLAEYNEQFFGPGTRLTVL.

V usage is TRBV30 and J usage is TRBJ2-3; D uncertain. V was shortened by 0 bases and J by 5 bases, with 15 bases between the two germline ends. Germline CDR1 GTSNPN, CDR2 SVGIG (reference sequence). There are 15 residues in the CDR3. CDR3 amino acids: CAWSVQSTWQDTQYF. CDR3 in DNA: TGTGCCTGGAGTGTACAGTCTACGTGGCAAGATACGCAGTATTTT.

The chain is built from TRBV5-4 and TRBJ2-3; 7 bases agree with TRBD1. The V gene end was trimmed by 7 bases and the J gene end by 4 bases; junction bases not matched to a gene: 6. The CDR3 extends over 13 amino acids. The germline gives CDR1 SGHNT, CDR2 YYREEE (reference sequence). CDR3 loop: CASGQVGPDTQYF. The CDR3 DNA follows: TGTGCCAGCGGACAGGTCGGTCCAGATACGCAGTATTTT.

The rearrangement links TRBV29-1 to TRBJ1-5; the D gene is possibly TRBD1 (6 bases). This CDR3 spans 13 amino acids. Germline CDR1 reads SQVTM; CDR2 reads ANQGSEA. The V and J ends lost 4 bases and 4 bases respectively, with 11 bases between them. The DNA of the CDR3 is TGCAGCGTTGGGCAGGGGATGAATCAGCCCCAGCATTTT. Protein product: CSVGQGMNQPQHF.

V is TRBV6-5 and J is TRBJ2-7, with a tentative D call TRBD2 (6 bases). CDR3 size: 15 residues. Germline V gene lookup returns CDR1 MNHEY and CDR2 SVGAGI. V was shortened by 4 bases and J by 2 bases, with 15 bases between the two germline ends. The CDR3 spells CASSFPRSGAYEQYF. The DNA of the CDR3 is TGTGCCAGCAGTTTTCCCCGATCGGGGGCCTACGAGCAGTACTTC.

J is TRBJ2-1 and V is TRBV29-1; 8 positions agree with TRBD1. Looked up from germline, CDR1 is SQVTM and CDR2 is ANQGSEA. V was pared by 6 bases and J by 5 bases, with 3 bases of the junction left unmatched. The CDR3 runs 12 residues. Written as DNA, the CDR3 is TGCAGCGTGGAGACAGGGGACAATGAGCAGTTCTTC. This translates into CSVETGDNEQFF.

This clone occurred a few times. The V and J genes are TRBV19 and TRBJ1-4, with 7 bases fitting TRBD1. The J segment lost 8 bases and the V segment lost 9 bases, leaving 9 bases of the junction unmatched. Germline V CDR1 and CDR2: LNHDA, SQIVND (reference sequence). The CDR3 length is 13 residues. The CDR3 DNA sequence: TGTGCCAGCCGGGACAGTCTAGGGGAAAAACTGTTTTTT. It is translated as CASRDSLGEKLFF.

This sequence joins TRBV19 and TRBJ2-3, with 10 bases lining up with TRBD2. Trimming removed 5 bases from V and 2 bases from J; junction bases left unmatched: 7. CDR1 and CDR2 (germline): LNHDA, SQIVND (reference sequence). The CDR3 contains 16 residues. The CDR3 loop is CASSLSGRAATDTQYF. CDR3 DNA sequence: TGTGCCAGTAGTTTGAGCGGGAGGGCCGCCACAGATACGCAGTATTTT.

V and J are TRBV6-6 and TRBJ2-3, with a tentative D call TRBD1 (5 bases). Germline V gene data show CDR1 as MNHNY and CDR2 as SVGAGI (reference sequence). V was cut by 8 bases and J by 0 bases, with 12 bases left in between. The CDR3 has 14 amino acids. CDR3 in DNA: TGTGCCAGCGGAACAGGAACTAGCACAGATACGCAGTATTTT. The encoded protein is CASGTGTSTDTQYF.

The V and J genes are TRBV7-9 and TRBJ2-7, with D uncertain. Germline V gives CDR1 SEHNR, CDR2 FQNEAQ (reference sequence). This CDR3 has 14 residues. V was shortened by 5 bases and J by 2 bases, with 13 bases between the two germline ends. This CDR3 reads CASSRLGRPYEQYF. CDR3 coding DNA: TGTGCCAGCAGCCGTCTAGGCAGGCCCTACGAGCAGTACTTC.

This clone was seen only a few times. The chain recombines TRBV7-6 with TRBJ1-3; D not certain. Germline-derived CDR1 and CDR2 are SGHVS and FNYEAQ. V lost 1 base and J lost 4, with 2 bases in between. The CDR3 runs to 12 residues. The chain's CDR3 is CASSLEGNTIYF. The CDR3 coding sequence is TGTGCCAGCAGCTTAGAGGGAAACACCATATATTTT.

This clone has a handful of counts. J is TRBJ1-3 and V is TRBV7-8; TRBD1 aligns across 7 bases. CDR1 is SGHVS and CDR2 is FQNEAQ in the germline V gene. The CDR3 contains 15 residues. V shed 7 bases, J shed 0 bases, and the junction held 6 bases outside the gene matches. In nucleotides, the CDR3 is TGTGCCAGCACCGGGACAGCCTTCTCTGGAAACACCATATATTTT. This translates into CASTGTAFSGNTIYF.

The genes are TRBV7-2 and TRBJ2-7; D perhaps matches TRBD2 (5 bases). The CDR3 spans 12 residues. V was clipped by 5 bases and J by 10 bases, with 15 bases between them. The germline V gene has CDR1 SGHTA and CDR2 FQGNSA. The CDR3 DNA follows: TGTGCCAGCAGCCGCCTGGGTAGCGCACAGTACTTC. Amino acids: CASSRLGSAQYF.

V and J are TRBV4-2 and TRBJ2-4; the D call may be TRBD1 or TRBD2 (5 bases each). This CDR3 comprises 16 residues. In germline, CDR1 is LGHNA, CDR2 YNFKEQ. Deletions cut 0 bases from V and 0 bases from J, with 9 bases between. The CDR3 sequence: CASSQEGVLAKNIQYF. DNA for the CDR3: TGTGCCAGCAGCCAAGAGGGGGTCCTAGCCAAAAACATTCAGTACTTC.

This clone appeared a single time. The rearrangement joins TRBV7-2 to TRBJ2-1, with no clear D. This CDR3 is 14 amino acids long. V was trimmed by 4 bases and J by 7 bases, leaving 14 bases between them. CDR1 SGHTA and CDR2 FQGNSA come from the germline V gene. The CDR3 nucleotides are TGTGCCAGCAGCTCAATGTCGGGCTCAAATGAGCAGTTCTTC. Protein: CASSSMSGSNEQFF. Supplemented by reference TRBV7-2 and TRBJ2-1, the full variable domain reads GAGVSQSPSNKVTEKGKDVELRCDPISGHTALYWYRQSLGQGLEFLIYFQGNSAPDKSGLPSDRFSAERTGGSVSTLTIQRTQQEDSAVYLCASSSMSGSNEQFFGPGTRLTVL.

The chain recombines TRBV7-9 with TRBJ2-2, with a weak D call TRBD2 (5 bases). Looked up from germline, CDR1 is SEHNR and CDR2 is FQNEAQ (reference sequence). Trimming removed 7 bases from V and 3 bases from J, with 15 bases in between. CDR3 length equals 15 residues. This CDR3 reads CASTSIAGYTGELFF. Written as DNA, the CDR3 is TGTGCCAGCACCTCTATCGCGGGTTACACCGGGGAGCTGTTTTTT.

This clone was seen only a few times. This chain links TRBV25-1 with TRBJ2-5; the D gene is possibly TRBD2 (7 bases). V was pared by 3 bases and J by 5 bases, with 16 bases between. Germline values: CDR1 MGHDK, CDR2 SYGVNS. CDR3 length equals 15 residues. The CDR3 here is CASSEIGGLTETQYF. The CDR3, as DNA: TGTGCCAGCAGTGAGATAGGGGGACTAACGGAGACCCAGTACTTC.

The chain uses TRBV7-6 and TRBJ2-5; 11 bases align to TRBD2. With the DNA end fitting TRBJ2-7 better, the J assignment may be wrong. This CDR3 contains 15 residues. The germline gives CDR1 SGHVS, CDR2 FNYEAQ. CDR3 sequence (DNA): TGTGCCAGCAGCTTACAGCTAGCGGGAGGCCACGAGCAGTACTTC. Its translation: CASSLQLAGGHEQYF.

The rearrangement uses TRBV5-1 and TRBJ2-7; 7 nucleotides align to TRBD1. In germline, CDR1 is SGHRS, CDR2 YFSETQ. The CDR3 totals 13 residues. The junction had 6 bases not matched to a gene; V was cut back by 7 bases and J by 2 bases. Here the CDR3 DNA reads TGCGCCAGCCACGACAGGGAAGCCTACGAGCAGTACTTC. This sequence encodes CASHDREAYEQYF.

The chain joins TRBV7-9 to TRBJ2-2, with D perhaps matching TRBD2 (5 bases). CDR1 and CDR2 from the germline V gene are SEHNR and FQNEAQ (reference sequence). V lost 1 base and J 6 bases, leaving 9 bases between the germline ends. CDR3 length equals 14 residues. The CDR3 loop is CASSLGLAAGELFF. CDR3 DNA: TGTGCCAGCAGCTTAGGGCTAGCCGCCGGGGAGCTGTTTTTT.

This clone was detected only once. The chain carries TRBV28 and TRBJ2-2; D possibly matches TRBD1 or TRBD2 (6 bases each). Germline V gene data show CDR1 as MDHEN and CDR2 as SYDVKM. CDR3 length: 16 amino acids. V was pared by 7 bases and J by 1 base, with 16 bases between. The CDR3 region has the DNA TGTGCCAGCACCCCTCAGGGGCGGGGGAACACCGGGGAGCTGTTTTTT. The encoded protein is CASTPQGRGNTGELFF.

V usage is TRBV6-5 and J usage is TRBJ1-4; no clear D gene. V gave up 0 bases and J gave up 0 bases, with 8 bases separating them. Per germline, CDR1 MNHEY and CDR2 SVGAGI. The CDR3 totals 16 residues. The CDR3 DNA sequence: TGTGCCAGCAGTTACTCGTTCACCTCAACTAATGAAAAACTGTTTTTT. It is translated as CASSYSFTSTNEKLFF.

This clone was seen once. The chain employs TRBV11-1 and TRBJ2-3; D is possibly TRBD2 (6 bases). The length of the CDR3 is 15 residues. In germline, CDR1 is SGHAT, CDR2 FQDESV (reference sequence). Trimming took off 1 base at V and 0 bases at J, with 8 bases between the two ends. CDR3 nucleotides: TGTGCCAGCAGCTTAGGCGGGGCTAGCACAGATACGCAGTATTTT. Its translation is CASSLGGASTDTQYF.

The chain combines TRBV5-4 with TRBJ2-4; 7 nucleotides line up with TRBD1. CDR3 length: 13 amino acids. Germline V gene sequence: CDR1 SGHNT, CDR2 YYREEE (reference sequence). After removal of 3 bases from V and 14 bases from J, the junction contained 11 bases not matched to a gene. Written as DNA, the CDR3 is TGTGCCAGCAGCTCATACAGGGGTTACGGGGAGTACTTC. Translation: CASSSYRGYGEYF.